The entry below gives a single T cell receptor beta chain sequence along with its context. These data originate in a study of blood T cell repertoires in COVID-19. Study-wide background: Sites in the United States, Italy and Spain provided acute and convalescent COVID-19 samples. PBMCs, B-cell-depleted T cells, or T cells were the source of the cDNA or gDNA that made up the material.

Original methodology: Amplified reference gene primers provided the basis for estimating nucleated cell counts. Profiling relied on immunoSEQ multiplex PCR, and the TCRdb table lists in-frame clones only, not all of them. V, J and clone size are those of that table, while D and trimming were read from the DNA. The table lists roughly 210,000 clones, around 84% of them singletons. Seattle's cohort entered during active infection and was followed longitudinally. Germline CDR1 reads SGHDT; CDR2 reads YYEEEE. This CDR3 is 13 amino acids long. Between the trimmed V and J ends, which lost 5 bases and 7 bases, there was a span of 15 bases.

This TCR was recovered from an elderly woman with COVID-19, enrolled during active disease. The specimen sequenced was peripheral blood. The rearrangement uses TRBV5-6 and TRBJ1-1; no clear D gene. As DNA, the CDR3 is TGTGCCAGCAGATCCGGGATGATCGGTGAAGCTTTCTTT. It specifies CASRSGMIGEAFF. Complete variable domain (other parts from reference TRBV5-6 and TRBJ1-1): DAGVTQSPTHLIKTRGQQVTLRCSPKSGHDTVSWYQQALGQGPQFIFQYYEEEERQRGNFPDRFSGHQFPNYSSELNVNALLLGDSALYLCASRSGMIGEAFFGQGTRLTVV.